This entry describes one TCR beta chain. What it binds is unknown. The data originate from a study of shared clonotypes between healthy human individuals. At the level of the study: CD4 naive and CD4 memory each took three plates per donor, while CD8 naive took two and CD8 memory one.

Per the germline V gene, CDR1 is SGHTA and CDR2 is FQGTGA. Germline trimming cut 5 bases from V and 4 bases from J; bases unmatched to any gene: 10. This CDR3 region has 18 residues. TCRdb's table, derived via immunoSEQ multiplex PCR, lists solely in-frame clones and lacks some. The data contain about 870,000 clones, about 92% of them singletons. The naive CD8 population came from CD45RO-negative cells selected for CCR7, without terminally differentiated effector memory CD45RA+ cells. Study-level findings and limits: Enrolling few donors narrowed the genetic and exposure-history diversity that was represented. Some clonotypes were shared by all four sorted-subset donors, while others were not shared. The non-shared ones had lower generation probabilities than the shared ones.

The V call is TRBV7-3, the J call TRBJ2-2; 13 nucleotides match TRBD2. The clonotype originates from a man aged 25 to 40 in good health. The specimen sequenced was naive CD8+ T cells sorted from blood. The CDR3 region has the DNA TGTGCCAGCAGCCCCGGACTAGCGGGAGTTAGGGGCACCGGGGAGCTGTTTTTT. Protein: CASSPGLAGVRGTGELFF.